The 9 T cell receptor beta chains below all came from one sample that was sequenced in a study of T cell changes during pregnancy in multiple sclerosis. Only in-frame clones appear in the TCRdb table, and some are missing; sequencing was by immunoSEQ multiplex PCR. Among 55,000 to 85,000 clones, around nine tenths were seen once, and the ten largest hold over 1%. Sequences were derived from peripheral blood, sampled in the third trimester of pregnancy. The receptors derive from a female donor with multiple sclerosis, enrolled in a pregnancy study.

V gene TRBV11-2 combines with J gene TRBJ1-3; tentatively, D is TRBD1 (5 bases). The CDR3 contains 14 residues. The V gene's germline CDR1 is SGHAT and CDR2 FQNNGV. The V gene lost 5 bases and the J gene lost 1 base, with 9 bases spanning the gap. The DNA for the CDR3 is TGTGCCAGCAGCGCTCAGGGTTCTGGAAACACCATATATTTT. Translating gives CASSAQGSGNTIYF.

The genes are TRBV28 and TRBJ2-1, with 14 bases lining up with TRBD2. Trimming removed 6 bases from V and 8 bases from J; junction bases left unmatched: 9. Germline CDR1 and CDR2: MDHEN and SYDVKM. The CDR3 has 16 amino acids. The CDR3 region has the DNA TGTGCCAGCAGGGGGACTAGCGGGAGAGGGACCCATGAGCAGTTCTTC. Residues: CASRGTSGRGTHEQFF.

The V gene is TRBV7-2, the J gene TRBJ2-3, with 9 bases lining up with TRBD2. Germline V CDR1 and CDR2: SGHTA, FQGNSA. The CDR3 consists of 14 residues. J lost 4 bases, V lost 5 bases, and 4 bases had no gene match. The CDR3 nucleotides read TGTGCCAGCAGCAGGGGACTAGCCCCAGATACGCAGTATTTT. Protein sequence: CASSRGLAPDTQYF.

V gene TRBV6-1 combines with J gene TRBJ2-3, with 9 nucleotides matching TRBD2. The CDR3 extends over 16 amino acids. With 3 bases clipped from V and 3 bases from J, the junction kept 7 bases outside the gene matches. Germline values: CDR1 MNHNS, CDR2 SASEGT. The CDR3 region has the DNA TGTGCCAGCAGTGACACTAGCGGGCCGGGGACAGATACGCAGTATTTT. Amino acid sequence: CASSDTSGPGTDTQYF.

This chain joins TRBV19 and TRBJ2-1, with D uncertain. In germline, CDR1 is LNHDA, CDR2 SQIVND (reference sequence). The V end lost 3 bases, the J end lost 5 bases, and 8 bases lay between the germline ends. This CDR3 region has 13 residues. CDR3 loop: CASSMGLDNEQFF. The CDR3 DNA sequence: TGTGCCAGTAGTATGGGCCTGGACAATGAGCAGTTCTTC.

This clone was seen only a few times. The V and J genes are TRBV2 and TRBJ1-1, with D possibly matching TRBD1 (5 bases). Germline CDR1 SNHLY, CDR2 FYNNEI. The CDR3 totals 14 residues. V was cut by 2 bases and J by 2 bases, with 9 bases left in between. CDR3 nucleotides: TGTGCCAGCAGTGAAAGTGGGGCAAACACTGAAGCTTTCTTT. Protein: CASSESGANTEAFF.

This chain links TRBV5-4 with TRBJ2-2, with D perhaps matching TRBD2 (6 bases). Trimming removed 4 bases at V and 1 base at J, with 20 bases between. Per the germline V gene, CDR1 is SGHNT and CDR2 is YYREEE (reference sequence). There are 18 residues in the CDR3. The CDR3 region is CASSRKRGTRENTGELFF. CDR3 nucleotide sequence: TGTGCCAGCAGCCGAAAACGCGGGACCCGAGAGAACACCGGGGAGCTGTTTTTT.

A single count supports this clone. The CDR3 reads CASSFQGAPTNTQYF. The CDR3 nucleotides read TGTGCCAGCAGTTTCCAGGGGGCCCCCACGAATACGCAGTATTTT. The chain has TRBV6-6 and TRBJ2-3; 8 bases match TRBD1. This CDR3 region has 15 residues. Germline CDR1 and CDR2: MNHNY and SVGAGI (reference sequence). J was trimmed by 7 bases and V by 4 bases; bases with no gene match: 10.

The chain joins TRBV18 to TRBJ1-5, with unresolved D. The germline V gene encodes CDR1 KGHSH and CDR2 LQKENI. Trimming cost V 2 bases and J 5 bases, with 10 bases left between them. CDR3 length equals 14 residues. CDR3 coding DNA: TGTGCCAGCTCACCAGGGTATGCGGATCAGCCCCAGCATTTT. Amino acids: CASSPGYADQPQHF.